This record concerns one T cell receptor (beta chain) sequence. In this sample, this clonotype turned up many times. The clone's antigen remains unknown. Per-nucleotide qualities are absent, and no much larger clonotype sits a single base away. TCR beta CDR3 regions were amplified from RNA transcripts. A first-round RT-PCR of the TCR CDR3 used the HTBI primer set with the Qiagen OneStep RT-PCR kit. Libraries were constructed in a second round of multiplex PCR, after which size selection and purification were carried out. Paired-end sequencing of the libraries was performed with 100 bp reads on an Illumina HiSeq2000. Per the source publication's procedure: SOAPnuke was used to process the raw data, with reads discarded if the reads contained adapters or uncalled bases, had a mean Phred below 15, or lacked an exact constant-primer or identifier match. COPE v1.2.5 was used to merge the high-quality paired reads, and each unique nucleotide sequence was defined as a clonotype. MiTCR v1.1 was used to align clonotypes to the IMGT TRBV, TRBD and TRBJ reference segments. Analysis was restricted to V-J combinations with a frequency above 0.0001, which covered just over 98% of repertoires. A TCS score was defined as the ratio of F50 (clonal expansion) to E x V (chaos), with BLOSUM62-based TCRdist applied between CDR3 peptides within each V-J. Welch's t-statistics and random forest reduced roughly 500 V-J features to about 13, which were used in a naive Bayes classifier (R e1071). TCRdb ran its own pipeline on the public reads, namely fastp trimming at Q25 and MiXCR clone calling, and kept in-frame beta chains. All rows with the same CDR3 protein become a single entry with the most common DNA and genes. In this record, the V and J calls reflect TCRdb's handling and not the investigators' own analysis. This sample lists 490,000 or so distinct CDR3 sequences; under 25% were detected once. The ten biggest clones cover roughly 49% of the sample.

This sample stems from a study of T cells in Graves' hyperthyroidism and ophthalmopathy (dated by TCRdb to between 2018 and 2020). About the full investigation: Peripheral blood was sampled at the time of initial diagnosis, prior to any treatment. TCR V-J signatures able to tell the groups apart were searched for in a discovery cohort of approximately 95 patients, of whom under 45 had Graves' ophthalmopathy and 57 had stable Graves' hyperthyroidism. Prospective prediction of ophthalmopathy was tested in an independent validation cohort consisting of fewer than 20 hyperthyroidism patients and 15 to 17 patients who later progressed to ophthalmopathy. The 95 to 100 discovery patients were randomly split 7:3 into training and test sets. The study also compared thyroid tissue and blood T-cell repertoires from over 5 Graves' hyperthyroidism patients. After sampling, hyperthyroidism patients received methimazole starting at 30 mg daily, and ophthalmopathy patients received high-dose intravenous methylprednisolone. The paper reports TCR Vbeta CDR3 sequencing of some 140 peripheral blood samples: around 45 ophthalmopathy, under 80 hyperthyroidism and approximately 17 progressor patients.

Here is what the overall study found, with its caveats: Sample size was not statistically predetermined, and blinding of investigators to group allocation was not performed. A model built on a 13 V-J signature distinguished ophthalmopathy from stable hyperthyroidism, reaching roughly 88% sensitivity and approximately 83% specificity in cross-validation and 80%/75% in testing. Most expanded thyroid clonotypes (frequency above 0.001) were also detected in blood, suggesting blood repertoires may reflect thyroid immune responses. In validation, the model predicted progression to ophthalmopathy with about 71% sensitivity and 72% to 75% specificity, a median of approximately 6.7 months before onset.

In the ophthalmopathy patients, disease was moderately to severely active, with a Clinical Activity Score of 3 or more, a NOSPECS grade of 4 or more, and a duration of less than 3 months. Patients with uncontrolled infections, other autoimmune diseases, pregnancy or lactation were excluded. Diagnoses were established on the basis of clinical symptoms, serum thyroxine and TRAb, thyroid ultrasound, and orbital computed tomography. PBMCs were separated from 10 ml of fresh peripheral blood using Ficoll-Paque density gradient centrifugation. Trizol reagent was used to extract total RNA, and RNA quality was then checked on an Agilent 2100 Bioanalyzer. Reading the germline V gene gives CDR1 SGHTA and CDR2 FQGNSA. The CDR3 measures 15 amino acids from cysteine to phenylalanine. Of the read, only the CDR3 DNA is kept; its 45 bases are in frame from base 1. After removal of 0 bases from V and 2 bases from J, the junction retains 3 bases not matched to a gene.

This receptor was obtained from a woman aged 70-85 years with Graves' ophthalmopathy. The sequence is built from TRBV7-2 and TRBJ1-2; a stretch of 7 junction bases matches TRBD1. The sample taken for sequencing was blood. CDR3 protein: CASSLAPTGNYGYTF. Here is the DNA: TGTGCCAGCAGCTTAGCGCCGACAGGGAACTATGGCTACACCTTC.